This T cell receptor beta chain was observed in a study of cytomegalovirus exposure and HLA in healthy donors. Remarks on this clone: What it binds is unknown.

Researchers ran the PCR with 60 Vbeta and 13 Jbeta primers. The repertoire was sequenced with immunoSEQ multiplex PCR; TCRdb's copy has only in-frame clones and lacks some. The sample has about 76,000 clones; roughly two thirds are singletons. V shed 1 base and J shed 6 bases, with 12 bases lying between them. Germline CDR1 is PRHDT and CDR2 is FYEKMQ (reference sequence). CDR3 length: 14 residues. Regarding the study as a whole: Using the classifier, cytomegalovirus status was reportedly diagnosed with high specificity and sensitivity. The study flagged approximately 180 TCR beta chains as cytomegalovirus-associated. Highly shared sequence variants in one cluster were likely a sequencing artifact. Common viral pathogens seemed, in a later analysis, to connect with several of the most significant clusters.

The sequence came from a woman aged 40 to 55 in good health and CMV-seropositive. What was sequenced was PBMCs. The chain has TRBV13 and TRBJ1-1; possibly TRBD1 for D (5 bases). The CDR3 spells CASSLVDSTSEAFF. In nucleotides, the CDR3 is TGTGCCAGCAGCTTAGTCGACAGTACCTCTGAAGCTTTCTTT.